This passage covers 27 T cell receptor beta chains from one sample sequenced in a study of regulatory T cells in long-lasting Graves disease. Building the TCR beta libraries relied on iRepertoire HTBI primers, and CDR3 regions underwent Arm-PCR. TCRdb analysed the multiplex PCR reads with MiXCR anew, one entry per CDR3 protein. This sample has 350,000 to 400,000 distinct CDR3 sequences, with under 20% found just once. As for time point: newly diagnosed GD, antithyroid drugs for less than 3 months. Extracted PBMC RNA gave rise to the TCR library. These data were also filed under a second study, of T cells in Graves' hyperthyroidism and ophthalmopathy.

The sample here was peripheral blood mononuclear cells (PBMCs), taken at new diagnosis, from a patient treated with antithyroid drugs. Source of these receptors: a woman aged 18-29 years with Graves disease.

The chain uses TRBV6-5 and TRBJ2-3; D is perhaps TRBD1 or TRBD2 (6 bases each). The V gene lost 2 bases and the J gene lost 0 bases, with 18 bases spanning the gap. Per germline, CDR1 MNHEY and CDR2 SVGAGI. There are 18 residues in the CDR3. This CDR3 is CASSYPTGLISSTDTQYF. Here the CDR3 DNA reads TGTGCCAGCAGTTACCCGACAGGACTAATATCTAGCACAGATACGCAGTATTTT.

The chain combines TRBV19 with TRBJ2-1; TRBD1 or TRBD2 may be the D gene (6 bases each). V was clipped by 4 bases and J by 9 bases, with 13 bases between them. This CDR3 contains 13 residues. Looked up from germline, CDR1 is LNHDA and CDR2 is SQIVND (reference sequence). The CDR3 reads CASSNGGLGEQFF. CDR3 DNA: TGTGCCAGTAGTAACGGGGGCTTGGGTGAGCAGTTCTTC.

This clonotype was seen repeatedly, ten times or more. The chain couples TRBV18 to TRBJ1-1, with 7 positions matching TRBD1. V shed 3 bases and J 0 bases; nucleotides not matched to a gene: 19. Germline-derived CDR1 and CDR2 are KGHSH and LQKENI. This CDR3 is built from 20 residues. CDR3 DNA: TGTGCCAGCTCACCTGTTCCAAGCGGGACAGCAAGAAAGCTGAACACTGAAGCTTTCTTT. It encodes CASSPVPSGTARKLNTEAFF.

V and J are TRBV3-1 and TRBJ1-1; no clear D gene. CDR1 LGHDT and CDR2 YNNKEL come from the germline V gene (reference sequence). This CDR3 contains 15 residues. Trimming removed 1 base at V and 5 bases at J, with 14 bases between. The chain's CDR3 is CASSQVPEGGTEAFF. CDR3 sequence (DNA): TGTGCCAGCAGCCAAGTCCCCGAGGGAGGGACTGAAGCTTTCTTT. The entire variable domain, with the rest obtained from reference TRBV3-1 and TRBJ1-1, is as follows: DTAVSQTPKYLVTQMGNDKSIKCEQNLGHDTMYWYKQDSKKFLKIMFSYNNKELIINETVPNRFSPKSPDKAHLNLHINSLELGDSAVYFCASSQVPEGGTEAFFGQGTRLTVV.

This clonotype was picked up a small number of times. This chain links TRBV10-3 with TRBJ1-3; TRBD1 might be the D (5 bases). Germline V lookup: CDR1 ENHRY, CDR2 SYGVKD. The CDR3 loop spans 13 amino acids. The V gene lost 9 bases and the J gene lost 2 bases, with 11 bases spanning the gap. DNA of the CDR3: TGTGCCATGACACAGGCAGCTGGAAACACCATATATTTT. Its protein is CAMTQAAGNTIYF.

Of note for this clonotype: It is likely a read error: a sequence one base away is far more abundant. The chain carries TRBV11-3 and TRBJ2-1, with D perhaps TRBD2 (6 bases). The CDR3 loop spans 16 amino acids. The germline CDR1 and CDR2 sequences are SGHNT and YENEEA. CDR3 nucleotide sequence: TGTGCCAGCAGCTTAGAGGGGACTTCGCTATACAATGTGCAGTTCTTC. This translates into CASSLEGTSLYNVQFF.

This clonotype occurred many times. This chain joins TRBV18 and TRBJ1-1, with 7 bases that match TRBD1. V was pared by 4 bases and J by 7 bases, with 6 bases of the junction left unmatched. The CDR3 has 13 amino acids. From germline, CDR1 is KGHSH and CDR2 LQKENI. This CDR3 is CASSRTGGSEAFF. The CDR3 DNA is TGTGCCAGCTCACGGACAGGTGGTAGTGAAGCTTTCTTT.

This clonotype has at least ten counts. V usage is TRBV28 and J usage is TRBJ1-2; D call uncertain. Trimming removed 3 bases at V and 8 bases at J, with 13 bases between. The CDR3 is made up of 13 amino acids. CDR1 is MDHEN, CDR2 SYDVKM, per germline. The CDR3 spells CASSLAVIKGYTF. CDR3 coding DNA: TGTGCCAGCAGTTTGGCCGTAATCAAAGGCTACACCTTC.

The chain employs TRBV15 and TRBJ2-2; maybe TRBD2 (7 bases). Germline V gene sequence: CDR1 LNHNV, CDR2 YYDKDF (reference sequence). The CDR3 covers 17 residues. V lost 4 bases to trimming and J lost 4 bases, with 19 bases between them. CDR3 residues: CATSTRRGGGPTGELFF. For the CDR3, the DNA is TGTGCCACCAGCACACGAAGGGGGGGGGGCCCCACCGGGGAGCTGTTTTTT.

This chain uses TRBV6-1 with TRBJ2-5; possibly TRBD1 for D (5 bases). This CDR3 contains 14 residues. V was clipped by 6 bases and J by 3 bases, with 14 bases between them. Per the germline V gene, CDR1 is MNHNS and CDR2 is SASEGT. CDR3 DNA sequence: TGTGCCAGCAGAAGCAGGGTTCTGGAAGAGACCCAGTACTTC. Residues: CASRSRVLEETQYF.

J is TRBJ2-3 and V is TRBV10-1; D is ambiguous. The CDR3 is made up of 13 amino acids. Germline CDR1 WNHNN, CDR2 SYGVQD (reference sequence). V was cut by 4 bases and J by 4 bases, with 9 bases left in between. CDR3 sequence: CASSGKGPDTQYF. DNA for the CDR3: TGCGCCAGCAGTGGCAAGGGCCCAGATACGCAGTATTTT.

This clonotype was counted many times. The chain carries TRBV2 and TRBJ2-1; TRBD2 agrees at 10 bases. The V and J ends lost 1 base and 7 bases, in that order; junction bases with no gene match: 4. The CDR3 is 15 residues long. Looked up from germline, CDR1 is SNHLY and CDR2 is FYNNEI. In DNA, the CDR3 is TGTGCCAGCAGTGAAGATCTAGCGGGGGTAAATGAGCAGTTCTTC. Protein product: CASSEDLAGVNEQFF. The full variable domain, its missing parts supplied by reference TRBV2 and TRBJ2-1, is EPEVTQTPSHQVTQMGQEVILRCVPISNHLYFYWYRQILGQKVEFLVSFYNNEISEKSEIFDDQFSVERPDGSNFTLKIRSTKLEDSAMYFCASSEDLAGVNEQFFGPGTRLTVL.

The chain combines TRBV11-2 with TRBJ2-3, with a tentative D call TRBD2 (7 bases). Germline V gene lookup returns CDR1 SGHAT and CDR2 FQNNGV. CDR3 length: 18 amino acids. Trimming stripped 4 bases from V and 0 bases from J, with 20 bases between. CDR3 DNA: TGTGCCAGCAGCTCCTCCCGGGGGGCGGGGATTAGCACAGATACGCAGTATTTT. Translation: CASSSSRGAGISTDTQYF. The complete variable domain, with remaining parts taken from reference TRBV11-2 and TRBJ2-3, reads EAGVAQSPRYKIIEKRQSVAFWCNPISGHATLYWYQQILGQGPKLLIQFQNNGVVDDSQLPKDRFSAERLKGVDSTLKIQPAKLEDSAVYLCASSSSRGAGISTDTQYFGPGTRLTVL.

Turning to this clonotype: The junction shows a germline mismatch at one end, possibly a read error. The V call is TRBV5-1, the J call TRBJ2-1, with TRBD2 matching over 9 bases. The CDR3 extends over 19 amino acids. The germline V gene has CDR1 SGHRS and CDR2 YFSETQ. The CDR3: CVSSLLGSGGASSYNEQFF. The CDR3 DNA is TGCGTCAGCAGCTTGTTGGGTAGCGGGGGTGCAAGCTCCTACAATGAGCAGTTCTTC.

This sequence joins TRBV11-1 and TRBJ2-7; 14 positions match TRBD2. This CDR3 spans 13 amino acids. The ends lost 8 bases at V and 7 bases at J; junction bases unmatched: 4. From germline, CDR1 is SGHAT and CDR2 FQDESV (reference sequence). The CDR3 nucleotides are TGTGCCAGCGGGGGACTAGCGGGAGTTGAGCAGTACTTC. Its translation is CASGGLAGVEQYF.

This clonotype turned up a few times. The rearrangement joins TRBV28 to TRBJ1-6, with D possibly being TRBD1 (6 bases). V lost 3 bases and J 6 bases, leaving 12 bases between the germline ends. The CDR3 has 15 amino acids. In germline, CDR1 is MDHEN, CDR2 SYDVKM. The CDR3 sequence: CASSFAGVGNSPLHF. CDR3 DNA: TGTGCCAGCAGTTTTGCAGGGGTGGGTAATTCACCCCTCCACTTT.

V and J are TRBV13 and TRBJ2-7; 11 bases fit TRBD2. The CDR3 is made up of 13 amino acids. V lost 5 bases and J lost 6; bases outside the gene matches: 3. CDR1 PRHDT and CDR2 FYEKMQ come from the germline V gene (reference sequence). This CDR3 reads CASSHGTSGEQYF. CDR3 sequence (DNA): TGTGCCAGCAGCCATGGGACTAGCGGCGAGCAGTACTTC.

This clonotype showed up just a few times. V gene TRBV19 combines with J gene TRBJ1-2; perhaps TRBD1 as D (5 bases). Germline CDR1 is LNHDA and CDR2 is SQIVND (reference sequence). Trimming pared 7 bases from V and 0 bases from J, leaving 15 bases between. This CDR3 is built from 15 residues. CDR3 in amino acids: CASISPGNPNYGYTF. The CDR3 DNA is TGTGCCAGTATTTCCCCAGGGAATCCTAACTATGGCTACACCTTC. Full variable domain (outside the CDR3, taken from reference TRBV19 and TRBJ1-2): DGGITQSPKYLFRKEGQNVTLSCEQNLNHDAMYWYRQDPGQGLRLIYYSQIVNDFQKGDIAEGYSVSREKKESFPLTVTSAQKNPTAFYLCASISPGNPNYGYTFGSGTRLTVV.

Regarding this clonotype: A clone one base away is much larger, so this may be a read error. This chain connects TRBV2 to TRBJ2-5; 7 bases are a match to TRBD2. With the DNA end fitting TRBJ2-1 better, the J assignment may be wrong. Germline assignment: CDR1 SNHLY and CDR2 FYNNEI. The CDR3 consists of 15 residues. CDR3 residues: CASRTGTILPHEQFF. The CDR3 nucleotides read TGTGCCAGCAGGACCGGGACTATCCTTCCCCATGAGCAGTTCTTC.

This clonotype was found many times. The chain is built from TRBV12-3 or TRBV12-4 and TRBJ2-3; D gene ambiguous. Trimming stripped 6 bases from V and 0 bases from J, with 13 bases between. This CDR3 is built from 15 residues. DNA for the CDR3: TGTGCCAGCAGCCCTGGCAGTATTAGCACAGATACGCAGTATTTT. This gives the protein CASSPGSISTDTQYF.

This clonotype was seen more than once but under ten times. The gene calls are TRBV15 and TRBJ2-7; no clear D. The CDR3 runs 13 residues. Germline V gene sequence: CDR1 LNHNV, CDR2 YYDKDF (reference sequence). Trimming took off 8 bases at V and 0 bases at J, with 11 bases between the two ends. The CDR3 bases are TGTGCCACCGGTCTTGGCAGCTCCTACGAGCAGTACTTC. It translates to CATGLGSSYEQYF.

This clonotype occurred many times. V usage is TRBV5-1 and J usage is TRBJ1-1; D uncertain. In germline, CDR1 is SGHRS, CDR2 YFSETQ. This CDR3 has 15 amino acids. Between the trimmed V and J ends, which lost 0 bases and 4 bases, there was a span of 13 bases. CDR3 DNA: TGCGCCAGCAGCTTGGCTTCAGCTCCATTCACTGAAGCTTTCTTT. It is translated as CASSLASAPFTEAFF.

This clonotype was counted only a few times. The V call is TRBV3-1, the J call TRBJ1-3; D gene unclear. V was clipped by 1 base and J by 0 bases, with 7 bases between them. Germline values: CDR1 LGHDT, CDR2 YNNKEL (reference sequence). CDR3 length: 15 residues. DNA of the CDR3: TGTGCCAGCAGCCAAGCAAGGGTCTCTGGAAACACCATATATTTT. Its protein is CASSQARVSGNTIYF. Looking up the rest from reference TRBV3-1 and TRBJ1-3 gives the full variable domain: DTAVSQTPKYLVTQMGNDKSIKCEQNLGHDTMYWYKQDSKKFLKIMFSYNNKELIINETVPNRFSPKSPDKAHLNLHINSLELGDSAVYFCASSQARVSGNTIYFGEGSWLTVV.

At least ten counts were recorded for this clonotype. CDR3 in amino acids: CASSEDRSPSYEQYF. DNA for the CDR3: TGTGCCAGCAGCGAAGACAGGTCTCCCTCCTACGAGCAGTACTTC. The rearrangement joins TRBV11-1 to TRBJ2-7, with a tentative D call TRBD1 (6 bases). The CDR3 is 15 residues long. Per the germline V gene, CDR1 is SGHAT and CDR2 is FQDESV (reference sequence). V was pared by 5 bases and J by 0 bases, with 14 bases between.

About this clonotype itself: This could be a read error, since a much larger clone is one nucleotide away. The chain combines TRBV18 with TRBJ1-5; the D gene is possibly TRBD1 (5 bases). Germline V gives CDR1 KGHSH, CDR2 LQKENI. CDR3 length: 14 residues. The CDR3 here is CASSITGNNQPLHF. DNA for the CDR3: TGTGCCAGCTCAATAACAGGAAATAATCAGCCCCTGCATTTT.

The chain couples TRBV28 to TRBJ1-2, with unresolved D. Germline V lookup: CDR1 MDHEN, CDR2 SYDVKM. This CDR3 contains 15 residues. V lost 3 bases and J lost 4, with 15 bases in between. The CDR3: CASSFPVRRRYGYTF. Here the CDR3 DNA reads TGTGCCAGCAGTTTCCCGGTGAGAAGACGCTATGGCTACACCTTC.

This chain connects TRBV30 to TRBJ1-2, with D unclear. V lost 2 bases to trimming and J lost 5 bases, with 15 bases between them. This CDR3 comprises 14 residues. Germline V CDR1 and CDR2: GTSNPN, SVGIG (reference sequence). The CDR3 bases are TGTGCCTGGAGTACAGCACGATCGAATTATGGCTACACCTTC. Its protein product is CAWSTARSNYGYTF.